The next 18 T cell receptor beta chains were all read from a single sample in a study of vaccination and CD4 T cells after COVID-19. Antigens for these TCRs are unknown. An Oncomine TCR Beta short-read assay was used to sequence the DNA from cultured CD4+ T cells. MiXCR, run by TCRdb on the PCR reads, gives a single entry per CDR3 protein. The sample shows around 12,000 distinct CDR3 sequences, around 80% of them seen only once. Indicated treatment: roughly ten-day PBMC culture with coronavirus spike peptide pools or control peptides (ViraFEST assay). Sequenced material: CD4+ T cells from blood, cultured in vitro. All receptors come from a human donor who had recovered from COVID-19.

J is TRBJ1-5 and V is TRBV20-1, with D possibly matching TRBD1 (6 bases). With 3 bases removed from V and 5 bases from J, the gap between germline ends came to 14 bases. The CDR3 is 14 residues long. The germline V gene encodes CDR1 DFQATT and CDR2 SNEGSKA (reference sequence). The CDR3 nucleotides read TGCAGTGCTAGGGGAGGGGGGGCCCATCAGCCCCAGCATTTT. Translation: CSARGGGAHQPQHF.

CDR3 in DNA: TGTGCCAGCAGCTCTCAGGGAGGCCGTGTCGGAAAACTGTTTTTT. This gives the protein CASSSQGGRVGKLFF. J is TRBJ1-4 and V is TRBV7-2; D possibly corresponds to TRBD1 (5 bases). CDR3 length: 15 residues. Germline V lookup: CDR1 SGHTA, CDR2 FQGNSA. V was trimmed by 4 bases and J by 10 bases, leaving 19 bases between them.

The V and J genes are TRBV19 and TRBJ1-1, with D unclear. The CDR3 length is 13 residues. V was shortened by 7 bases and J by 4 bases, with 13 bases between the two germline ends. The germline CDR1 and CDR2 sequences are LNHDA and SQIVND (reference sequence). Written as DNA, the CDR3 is TGTGCCAGTACGACACAGCGGAGCACTGAAGCTTTCTTT. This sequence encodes CASTTQRSTEAFF.

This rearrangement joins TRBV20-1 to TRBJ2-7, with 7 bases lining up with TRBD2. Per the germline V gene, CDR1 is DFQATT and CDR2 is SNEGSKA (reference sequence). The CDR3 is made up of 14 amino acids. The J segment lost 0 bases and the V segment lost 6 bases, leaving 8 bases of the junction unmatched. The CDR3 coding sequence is TGCAGTGCGCATACAGTAGCGGGCTCCTACGAGCAGTACTTC. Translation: CSAHTVAGSYEQYF.

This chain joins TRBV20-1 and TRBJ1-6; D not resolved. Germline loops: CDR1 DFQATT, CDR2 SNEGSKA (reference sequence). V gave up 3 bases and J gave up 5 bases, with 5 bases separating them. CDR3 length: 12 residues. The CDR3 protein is CSARENNSPLHF. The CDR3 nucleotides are TGCAGTGCTAGGGAGAATAATTCACCCCTCCACTTT.

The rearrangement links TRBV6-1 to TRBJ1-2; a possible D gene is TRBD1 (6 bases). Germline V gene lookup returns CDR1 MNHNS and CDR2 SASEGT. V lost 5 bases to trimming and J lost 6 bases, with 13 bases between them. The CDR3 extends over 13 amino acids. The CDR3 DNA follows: TGTGCCAGCAGTACTACAGGGTTGGATGGCTACACCTTC. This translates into CASSTTGLDGYTF.

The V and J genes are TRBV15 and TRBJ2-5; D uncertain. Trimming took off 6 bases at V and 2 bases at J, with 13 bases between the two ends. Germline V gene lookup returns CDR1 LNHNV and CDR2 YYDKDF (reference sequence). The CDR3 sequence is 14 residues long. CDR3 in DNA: TGTGCCACCAGGCGCGGCACGGCTCAAGAGACCCAGTACTTC. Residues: CATRRGTAQETQYF.

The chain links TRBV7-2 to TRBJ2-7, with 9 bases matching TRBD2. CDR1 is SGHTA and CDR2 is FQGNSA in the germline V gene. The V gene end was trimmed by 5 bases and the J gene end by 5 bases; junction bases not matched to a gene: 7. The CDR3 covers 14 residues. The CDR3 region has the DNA TGTGCCAGCAGCCGTAGCGGGAGTTCCGACGAGCAGTACTTC. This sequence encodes CASSRSGSSDEQYF.

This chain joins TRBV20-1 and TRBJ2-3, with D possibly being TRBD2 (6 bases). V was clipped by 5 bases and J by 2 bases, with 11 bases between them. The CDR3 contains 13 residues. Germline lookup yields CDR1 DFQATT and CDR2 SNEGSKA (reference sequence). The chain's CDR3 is CSARGLNTDTQYF. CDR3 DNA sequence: TGCAGTGCTCGGGGACTCAACACAGATACGCAGTATTTT.

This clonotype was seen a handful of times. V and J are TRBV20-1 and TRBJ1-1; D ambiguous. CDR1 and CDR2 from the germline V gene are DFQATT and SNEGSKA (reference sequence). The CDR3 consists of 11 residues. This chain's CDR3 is CRAAENTEAFF. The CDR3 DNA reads TGCAGGGCGGCGGAGAACACTGAAGCTTTCTTT.

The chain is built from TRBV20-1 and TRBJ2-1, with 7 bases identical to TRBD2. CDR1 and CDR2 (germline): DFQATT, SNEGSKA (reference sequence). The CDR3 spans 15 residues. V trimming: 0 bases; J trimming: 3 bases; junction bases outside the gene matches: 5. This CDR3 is CSARDGQRGYNEQFF. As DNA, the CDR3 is TGCAGTGCTAGAGATGGGCAGCGGGGCTACAATGAGCAGTTCTTC.

CDR3 in DNA: TGTGCCAGCACCAGAGGGACAGGCAATCAGCCCCAGCATTTT. This translates into CASTRGTGNQPQHF. This chain uses TRBV27 with TRBJ1-5; 7 bases line up with TRBD1. Trimming at V came to 7 bases and at J to 2 bases, leaving 5 bases not matched to a gene. Per the germline V gene, CDR1 is MNHEY and CDR2 is SMNVEV (reference sequence). This CDR3 has 14 amino acids.

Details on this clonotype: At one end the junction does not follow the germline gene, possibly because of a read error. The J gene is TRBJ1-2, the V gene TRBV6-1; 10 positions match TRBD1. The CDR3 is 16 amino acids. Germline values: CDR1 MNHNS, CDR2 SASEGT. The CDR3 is CAISLNPGQGPYGYTF. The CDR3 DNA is TGTGCCATCAGTCTAAATCCGGGACAGGGGCCCTATGGCTACACCTTC.

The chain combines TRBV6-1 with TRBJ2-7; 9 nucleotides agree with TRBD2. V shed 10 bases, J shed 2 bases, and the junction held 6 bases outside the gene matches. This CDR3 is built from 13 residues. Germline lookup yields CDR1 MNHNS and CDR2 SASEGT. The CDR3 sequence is CATHSGSAYEQYF. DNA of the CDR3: TGTGCCACCCATAGCGGGAGCGCCTACGAGCAGTACTTC.

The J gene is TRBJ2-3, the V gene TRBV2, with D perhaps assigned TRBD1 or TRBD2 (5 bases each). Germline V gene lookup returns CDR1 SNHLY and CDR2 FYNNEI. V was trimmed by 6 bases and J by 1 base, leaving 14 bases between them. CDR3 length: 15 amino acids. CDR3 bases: TGTGCCAGCAGGGGGGAGCAATCCGGCACAGATACGCAGTATTTT. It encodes CASRGEQSGTDTQYF.

The CDR3 loop reads CAWGIAGGLRTQYF. The CDR3 coding sequence is TGTGCCTGGGGTATCGCGGGAGGGCTGCGGACCCAGTACTTC. The rearrangement joins TRBV30 to TRBJ2-5; 9 nucleotides align to TRBD2. V shed 5 bases and J 7 bases; nucleotides not matched to a gene: 11. From germline, CDR1 is GTSNPN and CDR2 SVGIG (reference sequence). The CDR3 runs to 14 residues.

CDR3 residues: CATSRLGQGGGRSPLHF. The DNA for the CDR3 is TGTGCCACCAGCAGGTTAGGACAGGGTGGAGGGAGATCACCCCTCCACTTT. V and J are TRBV15 and TRBJ1-6; 8 bases agree with TRBD1. Germline values: CDR1 LNHNV, CDR2 YYDKDF (reference sequence). J gave up 10 bases and V 3 bases, and 14 bases lay outside the gene matches. The CDR3 totals 17 residues.

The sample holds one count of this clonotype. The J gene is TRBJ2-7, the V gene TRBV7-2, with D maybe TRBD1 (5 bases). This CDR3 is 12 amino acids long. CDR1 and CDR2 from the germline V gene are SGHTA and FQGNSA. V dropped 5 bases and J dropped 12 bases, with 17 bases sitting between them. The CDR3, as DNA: TGTGCCAGCAGCGCCACCTACAGGATCTGGTACTTC. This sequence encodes CASSATYRIWYF.